This T cell receptor beta chain derives from a study of blood T cell repertoires in COVID-19 (dated by TCRdb to the early 2020s). Context from the whole study: Samples covering the acute and convalescent phases of COVID-19 were provided by collaborators in the United States, Italy and Spain. The sample metadata nearly always contained a de-identified subject ID, COVID-19 status, age in years and sex. The samples were drawn from the first 160 participants of the ongoing ImmuneRACE study and from about 1,200 subjects provided by 6 global collaborators. Subjects who had been exposed to COVID-19, were actively infected with it, or had recovered from it provided the deeply sampled blood TCRbeta repertoires that made up the dataset. The prospective study material was composed of cDNA or gDNA derived from T cells, B-cell-depleted T cells, or PBMCs. A freely available public database, intended as a resource for researchers studying the immune response to SARS-CoV-2, is where the repertoires were released. Where HLA class I and class II types were available, the types were taken from metadata supplied by the sample provider, not from assay-based typing.

As concerns this clone: Its recognized antigen is unknown. Per-base qualities were not stored, and no clone one base away is much larger.

TCRbeta CDR3 regions were amplified from genomic DNA using the immunoSEQ Assay, a bias-controlled multiplex PCR. The original methods were these. Nucleated cell counts per sample were estimated from amplification of reference gene primers within the assay. To quantify the absolute abundance of each unique TCRbeta CDR3 rearrangement, sequence reads were collapsed and filtered. For each sample, productive Simpson clonality was calculated as the square root of Simpson's diversity index over productive rearrangements. This is the immuneACCESS table as TCRdb keeps it, with only in-frame sequences that have V and J called. A part of the clones is gone; compared with another copy, unresolved V genes explain less than half, and the rest is unexplained. The V and J calls and the clone size are those of that table, but D and trimming were determined from the DNA. The sample table lists approximately 350,000 clones, approximately 88% of them with a count of one. Roughly 1.2% of the sample is taken by the ten largest.

The collaborating institutions used their own protocols to collect whole blood in K2EDTA tubes. Collaborator samples were shipped for TCRbeta analysis as frozen whole blood, isolated PBMCs, or DNA extracted from either sample type. What the research found in general, with its limitations: Clinical and demographic metadata were provided uncurated, with the amount varying by source and participant.

The CDR3 goes from the cysteine to the phenylalanine over 11 residues. Only the CDR3 region is kept as DNA, spanning 33 bases read in frame from base 1. Looking up the germline V gene (reference sequence) yields CDR1 DFQATT and CDR2 SNEGSKA. What was sequenced was peripheral blood. This receptor was taken from a man in his forties with acute or convalescent COVID-19. This receptor chain uses TRBV20-1 and TRBJ1-2; TRBD1 fits 11 bases in the junction. The DNA sequence is given as TGCGGGGGACAGGGGGTGGAGGGCTACACCTTC. It is translated as CGGQGVEGYTF.